This T cell receptor (beta chain) was documented in a study of OX40 agonist ivuxolimab in advanced cancers. Across the study: A partial response was reached by three patients: one with hepatocellular carcinoma and two with cutaneous melanoma.

Study observations and caveats: The mean number of expanded clones was higher in CD8+ T cells than in CD4+.

This clone was recorded only once. Its target is unknown. The assay was immunoSEQ multiplex PCR, and TCRdb's table has in-frame clones only and misses some. The sample consists of around 26,000 clones, more than 80% of them appearing once. This CDR3 has 17 residues. Germline CDR1 SEHNR, CDR2 FQNEAQ (reference sequence). V was clipped by 1 base and J by 0 bases; unmatched bases: 5. The chain employs TRBV7-9 and TRBJ2-4; TRBD2 matches 8 bases. Source: CD4+ or CD8+ T cells sorted from blood, taken in a trial of the OX40 agonist ivuxolimab. The sequence was obtained from an adult with an advanced solid tumor such as melanoma, head and neck, liver or kidney cancer. DNA for the CDR3: TGTGCCAGCAGCTTAGAAGGCGGGGGGATAGCCAAAAACATTCAGTACTTC. Translating gives CASSLEGGGIAKNIQYF.